These 14 T cell receptor beta chains share one sample of origin, sequenced in a study of blood T cell repertoires in COVID-19. Using immunoSEQ multiplex PCR, the repertoire was profiled, and TCRdb retains in-frame clones only, with some absent. The sample has around 66,000 clones; more than 70% are singletons. The sequenced sample consisted of peripheral blood. The receptors were gathered from a man between 60 and 75 years old with acute or convalescent COVID-19.

On this clone: This sample also contains other DNA sequences that code for the same CDR3. This rearrangement joins TRBV3-1 (or the pseudogene TRBV3-2) to TRBJ1-6; a possible D gene is TRBD1 (5 bases). CDR3 length: 14 residues. The V gene's germline CDR1 is LGHDT and CDR2 YNNKEL (reference sequence). The ends were cut back, 3 bases at V and 7 bases at J, with 10 bases in the middle. The CDR3 reads CASSQAGGNSPLHF. CDR3 bases: TGTGCCAGCAGCCAGGCCGGGGGAAATTCACCCCTCCACTTT.

The V gene is TRBV3-1 (or the pseudogene TRBV3-2), the J gene TRBJ1-3, with D hard to call. Germline V gene sequence: CDR1 LGHDT, CDR2 YNNKEL (reference sequence). CDR3 size: 13 residues. Trimming took off 1 base at V and 4 bases at J, with 5 bases between the two ends. The CDR3 DNA reads as TGTGCCAGCAGCCAAGTGGAGGGAAACACCATATATTTT. Its translation: CASSQVEGNTIYF.

J is TRBJ1-1 and V is TRBV3-1 (or the pseudogene TRBV3-2); TRBD1 is a possible D gene (6 bases). This CDR3 region has 14 residues. CDR1 is LGHDT, CDR2 YNNKEL, per germline (reference sequence). V was shortened by 4 bases and J by 4 bases, with 13 bases between the two germline ends. The CDR3 region has the DNA TGTGCCAGCAGCCTTCAGGGGAGGGCCACTGAAGCTTTCTTT. Translating gives CASSLQGRATEAFF.

This chain links TRBV19 with TRBJ1-1, with a weak D call TRBD1 (5 bases). Germline V gives CDR1 LNHDA, CDR2 SQIVND (reference sequence). This CDR3 has 13 residues. The V and J ends lost 5 bases and 5 bases respectively, with 12 bases between them. The CDR3 bases are TGTGCCAGTAGTGATGCAGGGCATACTGAAGCTTTCTTT. Residues: CASSDAGHTEAFF.

This rearrangement joins TRBV18 to TRBJ2-7; 8 positions agree with TRBD1. Germline V CDR1 and CDR2: KGHSH, LQKENI. V trimming: 2 bases; J trimming: 4 bases; junction bases outside the gene matches: 4. The CDR3 is 14 residues long. The CDR3 reads CASSPERTGYEQYF. The CDR3 DNA sequence: TGTGCCAGCTCACCAGAGAGGACAGGGTACGAGCAGTACTTC.

CDR3 sequence reads: CASRAGTTGSEKLFF. As DNA, the CDR3 is TGCGCCAGCAGGGCCGGGACAACGGGGAGTGAAAAACTGTTTTTT. This chain links TRBV10-2 with TRBJ1-4, with D possibly being TRBD1 (6 bases). V gave up 6 bases and J gave up 7 bases, with 18 bases separating them. CDR1 WSHSY and CDR2 SAAADI come from the germline V gene. The CDR3 is made up of 15 amino acids.

The rearrangement links TRBV18 to TRBJ2-1; the D is unclear. Germline V gives CDR1 KGHSH, CDR2 LQKENI. The V and J ends lost 2 bases and 0 bases respectively, with 8 bases between them. CDR3 length equals 15 residues. The CDR3 DNA is TGTGCCAGCTCACCAAACAGACGCTCCTACAATGAGCAGTTCTTC. Protein: CASSPNRRSYNEQFF.

The chain is built from TRBV5-6 and TRBJ1-3; D not resolved. The CDR3 is 16 amino acids. The V gene lost 4 bases and the J gene lost 8 bases, with 22 bases spanning the gap. CDR1 SGHDT and CDR2 YYEEEE come from the germline V gene. The CDR3 protein is CASSPLGSSDSDTIYF. As DNA, the CDR3 is TGTGCCAGCAGCCCTCTAGGGAGCTCCGACTCGGACACCATATATTTT.

The V call is TRBV18, the J call TRBJ2-5, with 9 bases matching TRBD1. The CDR3 consists of 14 residues. Trimming took 2 bases from V and 5 from J; bases not matched to a gene: 3. The germline gives CDR1 KGHSH, CDR2 LQKENI. The CDR3 spells CASSPGTGRETQYF. Here the CDR3 DNA reads TGTGCCAGCTCACCAGGGACAGGGAGGGAGACCCAGTACTTC.

This sequence joins TRBV2 and TRBJ2-7; tentative D call: TRBD1 (7 bases). CDR3 size: 12 residues. CDR1 is SNHLY and CDR2 is FYNNEI in the germline V gene. The germline V and J ends were trimmed by 6 bases and 3 bases, with 9 bases remaining between them. CDR3 loop: CASRQGGYEQYF. The DNA of the CDR3 is TGTGCCAGCAGGCAGGGGGGCTACGAGCAGTACTTC.

The V and J genes are TRBV12-5 and TRBJ2-2; tentative D call: TRBD1 (6 bases). Looked up from germline, CDR1 is LGHNT and CDR2 is FRNRAP. The CDR3 covers 15 residues. The V and J ends lost 6 bases and 3 bases respectively, with 14 bases between them. CDR3 residues: CASGPRQVYTGELFF. CDR3 nucleotides: TGTGCTAGTGGCCCCAGACAGGTATACACCGGGGAGCTGTTTTTT.

J is TRBJ2-7 and V is TRBV30, with 7 positions matching TRBD2. Germline CDR1 and CDR2: GTSNPN and SVGIG (reference sequence). This CDR3 has 14 residues. With 0 bases clipped from V and 4 bases from J, the junction kept 6 bases outside the gene matches. The CDR3 reads CAWSVGLGQYEQYF. The CDR3 coding sequence is TGTGCCTGGAGTGTAGGACTAGGACAATACGAGCAGTACTTC. The full variable domain, completed using reference TRBV30 and TRBJ2-7, is SQTIHQWPATLVQPVGSPLSLECTVEGTSNPNLYWYRQAAGRGLQLLFYSVGIGQISSEVPQNLSASRPQDRQFILSSKKLLLSDSGFYLCAWSVGLGQYEQYFGPGTRLTVT.

In the case of this clone: Other DNA sequences of this sample code for an identical CDR3. The chain recombines TRBV6-1 with TRBJ1-1, with a weak D call TRBD1 (5 bases). The V gene lost 4 bases and the J gene lost 4 bases, with 19 bases spanning the gap. The CDR3 has 16 residues. CDR1 and CDR2 (germline): MNHNS, SASEGT. This chain's CDR3 is CASSATDPLRATEAFF. The CDR3 nucleotides read TGTGCCAGCAGTGCAACAGACCCACTCAGGGCCACTGAAGCTTTCTTT.

This chain joins TRBV2 and TRBJ1-5; D is unresolved. Trimming removed 7 bases from V and 3 bases from J, with 16 bases in between. The germline gives CDR1 SNHLY, CDR2 FYNNEI. This CDR3 is built from 15 residues. CDR3: CASTLDGGPNQPQHF. DNA for the CDR3: TGTGCCAGCACTCTAGACGGCGGCCCCAATCAGCCCCAGCATTTT.